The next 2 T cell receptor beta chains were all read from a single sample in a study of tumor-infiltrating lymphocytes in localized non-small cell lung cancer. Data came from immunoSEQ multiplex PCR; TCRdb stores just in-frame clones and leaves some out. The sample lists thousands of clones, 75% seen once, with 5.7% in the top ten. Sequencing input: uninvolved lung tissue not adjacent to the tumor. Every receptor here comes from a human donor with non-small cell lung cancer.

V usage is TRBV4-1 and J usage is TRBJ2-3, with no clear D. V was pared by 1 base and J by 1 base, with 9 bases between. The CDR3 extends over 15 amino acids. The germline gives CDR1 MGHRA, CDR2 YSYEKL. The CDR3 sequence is CASSQGVLRTDTQYF. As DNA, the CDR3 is TGCGCCAGCAGCCAAGGTGTCCTTCGCACAGATACGCAGTATTTT.

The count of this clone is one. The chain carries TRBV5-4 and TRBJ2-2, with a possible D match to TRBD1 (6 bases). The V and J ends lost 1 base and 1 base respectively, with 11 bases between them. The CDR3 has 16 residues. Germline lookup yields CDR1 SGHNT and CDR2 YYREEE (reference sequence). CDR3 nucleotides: TGTGCCAGCAGCTTGAGCAGGGGAGTGAACACCGGGGAGCTGTTTTTT. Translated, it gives CASSLSRGVNTGELFF.